The 9 T cell receptor beta chains below all came from one sample that was sequenced in a study of T cell responses to AZD1222 COVID-19 vaccine listed by TCRdb under 2021. The time point label for this specimen denotes: baseline before first vaccination. Library generation was performed with the immunoSEQ multiplex PCR assay. The immuneACCESS repertoire file appears here via TCRdb, limited to in-frame rearrangements. These files lack a portion of the clones; in checked studies, under half of the deficit traces to unresolved V genes, and the cause of the others is not known. Across this sample there are about 87,000 clones, with around 89% seen only once. The ten biggest clones cover about 8.4% of the sample. The material was peripheral blood, obtained on day 0 of AZD1222 vaccination. The origin of the receptors is an adult in good health.

The CDR3 DNA follows: TGTGCCAGCAGCTATCCCCGGGACAATAAAGGAGCTTTCTTT. This gives the protein CASSYPRDNKGAFF. The rearrangement uses TRBV11-2 and TRBJ1-1; tentative D call: TRBD1 (6 bases). The CDR3 is 14 amino acids. The V end was cut by 4 bases, the J end by 10 bases, with 19 bases between. From germline, CDR1 is SGHAT and CDR2 FQNNGV.

This chain links TRBV2 with TRBJ2-2; 9 bases map to TRBD1. Germline V gene data show CDR1 as SNHLY and CDR2 as FYNNEI. J was trimmed by 1 base and V by 4 bases; bases with no gene match: 7. This CDR3 is 17 amino acids long. The CDR3 loop is CASSATGTGLNTGELFF. Here the CDR3 DNA reads TGTGCCAGCAGTGCGACCGGGACAGGGCTGAACACCGGGGAGCTGTTTTTT.

The table lists this clone with a count of one. CDR3 sequence: CASSFRTQGAGYTF. CDR3 DNA: TGTGCCAGCAGCTTCCGAACTCAAGGGGCTGGCTACACCTTC. V usage is TRBV7-2 and J usage is TRBJ1-2; perhaps TRBD1 as D (5 bases). Germline values: CDR1 SGHTA, CDR2 FQGNSA. This CDR3 has 14 amino acids. The V gene lost 3 bases and the J gene lost 7 bases, with 15 bases spanning the gap.

The chain couples TRBV19 to TRBJ2-3, with D perhaps being TRBD1 or TRBD2 (5 bases each). The CDR3 contains 12 residues. The germline V gene encodes CDR1 LNHDA and CDR2 SQIVND (reference sequence). Trimming took off 5 bases at V and 7 bases at J, with 10 bases between the two ends. CDR3 bases: TGTGCCAGTAGTGGGGCGGGTAATACGCAGTATTTT. As protein: CASSGAGNTQYF.

The genes are TRBV18 and TRBJ2-7, with 8 bases that match TRBD1. Per the germline V gene, CDR1 is KGHSH and CDR2 is LQKENI. CDR3 size: 15 residues. V was pared by 4 bases and J by 6 bases, with 11 bases of the junction left unmatched. CDR3 in amino acids: CASSRSGQAGLEQYF. As DNA, the CDR3 is TGTGCCAGCTCACGATCGGGACAGGCGGGCCTCGAGCAGTACTTC.

This clone has a single count. V usage is TRBV11-2 and J usage is TRBJ2-2, with D tentatively TRBD1 (5 bases). The CDR3 is 16 residues long. The germline V gene has CDR1 SGHAT and CDR2 FQNNGV. V shed 0 bases and J shed 8 bases, with 16 bases lying between them. The CDR3 sequence: CASSLDHRTRAGELFF. The CDR3 nucleotides read TGTGCCAGCAGCTTAGATCACAGGACACGAGCAGGGGAGCTGTTTTTT.

The CDR3 reads CASSLWAGGLGSPLHF. Written as DNA, the CDR3 is TGTGCCAGCAGCTTGTGGGCAGGGGGCCTTGGTTCACCCCTCCACTTT. The rearrangement uses TRBV5-6 and TRBJ1-6, with 8 nucleotides matching TRBD1. The CDR3 is made up of 16 amino acids. V shed 1 base, J shed 9 bases, and the junction held 9 bases outside the gene matches. The germline V gene encodes CDR1 SGHDT and CDR2 YYEEEE.

The rearrangement joins TRBV18 to TRBJ1-4; a weak D match, TRBD1 (5 bases). CDR1 KGHSH and CDR2 LQKENI come from the germline V gene. This CDR3 spans 15 amino acids. V dropped 1 base and J dropped 8 bases, with 14 bases sitting between them. The CDR3 loop is CASSPLAGPEEKLFF. The CDR3 region has the DNA TGTGCCAGCTCACCACTGGCAGGGCCGGAGGAAAAACTGTTTTTT.

The chain couples TRBV4-1 to TRBJ2-1; the match to TRBD2 covers 13 bases. Looked up from germline, CDR1 is MGHRA and CDR2 is YSYEKL. CDR3 length equals 17 residues. With V trimmed by 2 bases and J by 4 bases, 5 bases remained unmatched. The CDR3 region has the DNA TGCGCCAGCAGCCAACAGACTAGCGGGGGGTGGTACAATGAGCAGTTCTTC. This translates into CASSQQTSGGWYNEQFF.